This T cell receptor (beta chain) was recorded in a study of tumor-infiltrating lymphocytes in primary liver carcinoma. General study findings and limits: In the absence of sorting, bulk samples left CD4+ and CD8+ repertoires uncompared.

cDNA specific to TCR beta was made from 500 ng of total RNA, with a constant-region primer employed for priming. A slightly modified ARM-PCR protocol with three nested multiplex PCR rounds produced these TCR beta libraries. Each of the first two PCR rounds ran around 10 cycles with TRBV1-TRBV30 forward and C-beta reverse primers. MiXCR was run by TCRdb on the multiplex PCR reads, yielding one entry per CDR3 protein. Of around 330,000 distinct CDR3 sequences in the sample, 50% to 70% were seen once. This CDR3 comprises 20 residues. In germline, CDR1 is SGHDN, CDR2 FVKESK. To note about this clonotype: The antigen is not known. A junction end diverges from the germline sequence, so it may reflect a read error.

Germline DNA was extracted alongside blood RNA, which was obtained from unsorted whole blood. The chain couples TRBV14 to TRBJ2-2; 13 bases are shared with TRBD2. This TCR was recovered from a man in his forties or fifties with primary liver carcinoma and hepatitis B virus infection. Specimen: peripheral blood. The CDR3 DNA is TGTGCCAGCAGCCAAGAGGTTCTGGGACTAGCGGGAACTAACACCGGGGAGCTGGTTTTT. This sequence encodes CASSQEVLGLAGTNTGELVF.